Each of the 21 T cell receptor beta chains below was sequenced from the same sample in a study of shared clonotypes between healthy human individuals. Using immunoSEQ multiplex PCR, the repertoire was profiled, and TCRdb retains in-frame clones only, with some absent. The table lists fewer than 850,000 clones, roughly 87% of them singletons. What was sequenced was memory CD8+ T cells from PBMCs. Subset specified: CD45RO+ cells pooled with CCR7-negative TemRA cells. The receptors here all came from a man between 18 and 29 years old in good health. Some clones in this sample may be carry-over from other donors' samples.

This clone was observed a single time. The rearrangement uses TRBV2 and TRBJ2-7, with 7 bases matching TRBD2. In germline, CDR1 is SNHLY, CDR2 FYNNEI. This CDR3 has 13 residues. V shed 7 bases, J shed 2 bases, and the junction held 5 bases outside the gene matches. The CDR3 reads CASTSGDPYEQYF. The DNA for the CDR3 is TGTGCCAGCACTAGCGGAGACCCCTACGAGCAGTACTTC.

This clone has a handful of counts. J is TRBJ1-2 and V is TRBV7-9, with D maybe TRBD1 (5 bases). The CDR3 spans 15 residues. The germline V gene encodes CDR1 SEHNR and CDR2 FQNEAQ (reference sequence). V was cut by 5 bases and J by 6 bases, with 19 bases left in between. CDR3 nucleotides: TGTGCCAGCAGCCCGCCGGATACCAGGGATCATGGCTACACCTTC. Residues: CASSPPDTRDHGYTF.

The chain is built from TRBV2 and TRBJ2-3; D is possibly TRBD1 (6 bases). V lost 6 bases, J lost 5 bases, and 24 bases lay in between. The CDR3 consists of 17 residues. Germline assignment: CDR1 SNHLY and CDR2 FYNNEI. DNA of the CDR3: TGTGCCAGCAGCGTACACCCACAGGGCAGAAGGGGAGATACGCAGTATTTT. It encodes CASSVHPQGRRGDTQYF.

The chain joins TRBV4-3 to TRBJ2-1; no clear D gene. The ends were cut back, 1 base at V and 4 bases at J, with 5 bases in the middle. The CDR3 covers 13 residues. CDR1 and CDR2 (germline): LGHNA, YSLEER. This CDR3 reads CASSQASYNEQFF. The CDR3 nucleotides are TGCGCCAGCAGCCAAGCGTCTTACAATGAGCAGTTCTTC.

As concerns this clone: Different DNA sequences within this sample yield the same CDR3. V usage is TRBV4-1 and J usage is TRBJ2-7, with 12 bases fitting TRBD1. The CDR3 is 14 residues long. CDR1 is MGHRA and CDR2 is YSYEKL in the germline V gene. V lost 4 bases to trimming and J lost 4 bases; unmatched junction nucleotides: 2. CDR3 loop: CASSPGQGAYEQYF. The CDR3 DNA is TGCGCCAGCAGCCCGGGACAGGGGGCTTACGAGCAGTACTTC.

The rearrangement joins TRBV25-1 to TRBJ2-3, with 7 nucleotides matching TRBD2. V was clipped by 5 bases and J by 5 bases; unmatched bases: 13. The CDR3 covers 16 residues. Looked up from germline, CDR1 is MGHDK and CDR2 is SYGVNS. CDR3 loop: CASSLLTGRAGDTQYF. CDR3 nucleotide sequence: TGTGCCAGCAGTCTGCTGACTGGGAGGGCCGGAGATACGCAGTATTTT.

The chain carries TRBV7-9 and TRBJ2-7, with 9 bases lining up with TRBD1. In germline, CDR1 is SEHNR, CDR2 FQNEAQ (reference sequence). The ends lost 10 bases at V and 3 bases at J; junction bases unmatched: 13. The CDR3 sequence is 15 residues long. This CDR3 reads CATETNRDRDYEQYF. CDR3 sequence (DNA): TGTGCCACCGAGACCAACCGGGACAGGGACTACGAGCAGTACTTC.

The CDR3 region has the DNA TGTGCCAGCAGCGTTTGGGACGGAGGCTACGAGCAGTACTTC. Protein: CASSVWDGGYEQYF. The rearrangement links TRBV9 to TRBJ2-7; perhaps D is TRBD1 or TRBD2 (5 bases each). The germline V gene has CDR1 SGDLS and CDR2 YYNGEE. Trimming removed 2 bases at V and 3 bases at J, with 12 bases between. The CDR3 loop spans 14 amino acids.

This CDR3 is CASSSGRVKLTQYF. In DNA, the CDR3 is TGTGCCAGCAGTAGCGGGAGGGTCAAATTGACGCAGTATTTT. This chain connects TRBV28 to TRBJ2-3; TRBD2 matches 10 bases. The CDR3 is made up of 14 amino acids. Trimming cost V 5 bases and J 9 bases; bases outside gene matches: 8. Germline CDR1 MDHEN, CDR2 SYDVKM. Together with reference TRBV28 and TRBJ2-3, the CDR3 gives the full variable domain: DVKVTQSSRYLVKRTGEKVFLECVQDMDHENMFWYRQDPGLGLRLIYFSYDVKMKEKGDIPEGYSVSREKKERFSLILESASTNQTSMYLCASSSGRVKLTQYFGPGTRLTVL.

This clone has a single count. The chain links TRBV7-9 to TRBJ1-2; D unresolved. Deletions cut 3 bases from V and 4 bases from J, with 15 bases between. Germline V gives CDR1 SEHNR, CDR2 FQNEAQ (reference sequence). The CDR3 totals 15 residues. The CDR3 is CASSFFSAGIYGYTF. The CDR3 region has the DNA TGTGCCAGCAGCTTTTTCTCCGCGGGAATCTATGGCTACACCTTC.

This chain joins TRBV14 and TRBJ1-1; tentative D call: TRBD1 (5 bases). Germline V lookup: CDR1 SGHDN, CDR2 FVKESK. Trimming left V 0 bases short and J 1 base short, with 12 bases between. This CDR3 is built from 16 residues. The CDR3 spells CASSQDLGGTNTEAFF. CDR3 DNA sequence: TGTGCCAGCAGCCAAGATCTGGGGGGTACGAACACTGAAGCTTTCTTT.

This sequence joins TRBV25-1 and TRBJ1-2, with 7 bases fitting TRBD1. Germline-derived CDR1 and CDR2 are MGHDK and SYGVNS. Losses at the gene ends were 4 bases for V and 2 bases for J; bases not matched to a gene: 7. The CDR3 consists of 15 residues. The CDR3: CASSARGEYNYGYTF. For the CDR3, the DNA is TGTGCCAGCAGTGCCAGGGGGGAGTACAACTATGGCTACACCTTC.

This CDR3 reads CASSQTTGTDTQYF. Here the CDR3 DNA reads TGTGCCAGCAGCCAAACTACAGGCACAGATACGCAGTATTTT. The chain links TRBV16 to TRBJ2-3; D unresolved. Germline values: CDR1 KGHSY, CDR2 FQNENV. The CDR3 has 14 residues. Trimming left V 2 bases short and J 1 base short, with 7 bases between.

The chain is built from TRBV28 and TRBJ2-7; possibly TRBD2 for D (6 bases). Germline values: CDR1 MDHEN, CDR2 SYDVKM. The length of the CDR3 is 14 residues. Deletions cut 2 bases from V and 0 bases from J, with 8 bases between. The CDR3 nucleotides are TGTGCCAGCAGTTTAGCGCGGGACTCCTACGAGCAGTACTTC. Translation gives CASSLARDSYEQYF.

The rearrangement uses TRBV6-1 and TRBJ2-4; D unclear. V was cut by 6 bases and J by 3 bases, with 15 bases left in between. Germline V gene data show CDR1 as MNHNS and CDR2 as SASEGT. The length of the CDR3 is 15 residues. Written as DNA, the CDR3 is TGTGCCAGCAGCCCCAGGAGCCAAATCAAAAACATTCAGTACTTC. Translation: CASSPRSQIKNIQYF.

At least ten counts were recorded for this clone. This sequence joins TRBV4-2 and TRBJ2-6, with 9 bases that match TRBD1. This CDR3 comprises 16 residues. Looked up from germline, CDR1 is LGHNA and CDR2 is YNFKEQ. Trimming removed 4 bases from V and 0 bases from J; junction bases left unmatched: 1. In DNA, the CDR3 is TGTGCCAGCAGCCCGACAGGGGGCTCTGGGGCCAACGTCCTGACTTTC. Its translation: CASSPTGGSGANVLTF.

The CDR3 region is CASSPSRDGGYTF. CDR3 sequence (DNA): TGTGCCAGCTCACCATCCAGGGATGGAGGCTACACCTTC. The genes are TRBV18 and TRBJ1-2; D perhaps matches TRBD1 (5 bases). In germline, CDR1 is KGHSH, CDR2 LQKENI. V was cut by 2 bases and J by 8 bases, with 12 bases left in between. The CDR3 is made up of 13 amino acids. Together with reference TRBV18 and TRBJ1-2, the CDR3 gives the full variable domain: NAGVMQNPRHLVRRRGQEARLRCSPMKGHSHVYWYRQLPEEGLKFMVYLQKENIIDESGMPKERFSAEFPKEGPSILRIQQVVRGDSAAYFCASSPSRDGGYTFGSGTRLTVV.

This sequence joins TRBV30 and TRBJ2-2, with TRBD1 identical over 11 bases. V lost 3 bases, J lost 7 bases, and 4 bases stayed unmatched. Per the germline V gene, CDR1 is GTSNPN and CDR2 is SVGIG (reference sequence). CDR3 length: 14 residues. CDR3: CAWRGTGGIGELFF. Written as DNA, the CDR3 is TGTGCCTGGAGGGGGACAGGGGGTATCGGGGAGCTGTTTTTT.

CDR3 sequence: CASGSTSYEQYF. The CDR3 coding sequence is TGTGCCTCAGGGTCCACAAGCTACGAGCAGTACTTC. V is TRBV10-3 and J is TRBJ2-7; D may be TRBD1 (5 bases). CDR3 length: 12 amino acids. CDR1 and CDR2 (germline): ENHRY, SYGVKD. The V end was cut by 11 bases, the J end by 3 bases, with 14 bases between.

V is TRBV2 and J is TRBJ2-7; D gene unclear. V was trimmed by 6 bases and J by 6 bases, leaving 12 bases between them. Germline V gene lookup returns CDR1 SNHLY and CDR2 FYNNEI. CDR3 length equals 12 residues. The CDR3 DNA is TGTGCCAGCAGCGGTGGGCTTGGCGAGCAGTACTTC. Translating it yields CASSGGLGEQYF.

The genes are TRBV4-1 and TRBJ1-1; D is undetermined. The CDR3 contains 15 residues. The germline V and J ends were trimmed by 2 bases and 2 bases, with 12 bases remaining between them. CDR1 is MGHRA, CDR2 YSYEKL, per germline. For the CDR3, the DNA is TGCGCCAGCAGCCAATTTCTCCAACCAAACACTGAAGCTTTCTTT. It specifies CASSQFLQPNTEAFF.